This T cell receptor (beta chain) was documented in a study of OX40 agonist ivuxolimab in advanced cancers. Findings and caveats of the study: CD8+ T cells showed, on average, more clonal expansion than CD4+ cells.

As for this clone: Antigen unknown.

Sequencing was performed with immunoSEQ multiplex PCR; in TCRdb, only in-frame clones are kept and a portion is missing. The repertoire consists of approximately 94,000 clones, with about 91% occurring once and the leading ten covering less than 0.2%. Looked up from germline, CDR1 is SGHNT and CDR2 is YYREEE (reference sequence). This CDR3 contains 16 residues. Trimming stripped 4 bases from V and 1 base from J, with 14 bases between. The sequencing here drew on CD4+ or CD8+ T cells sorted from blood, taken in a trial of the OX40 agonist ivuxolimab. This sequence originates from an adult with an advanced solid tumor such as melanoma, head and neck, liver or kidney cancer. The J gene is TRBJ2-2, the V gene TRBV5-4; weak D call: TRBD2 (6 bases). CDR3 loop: CASSLGLPRNTGELFF. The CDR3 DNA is TGTGCCAGCAGCCTGGGACTGCCTAGGAACACCGGGGAGCTGTTTTTT.